These T cell receptor beta chains were read from a single sample in a study of T cells in Graves' hyperthyroidism and ophthalmopathy. One entry per CDR3 protein results from TCRdb running MiXCR on the multiplex PCR reads. The sample shows some 510,000 distinct CDR3 sequences, just over 45% of them seen only once. Sequenced input: peripheral blood or thyroid tissue (not recorded which). These receptors came from a woman aged 18-30 years with Graves' hyperthyroidism. The CDR3 runs from the conserved cysteine through the conserved F or W. A D gene is named only where the DNA matches it firmly. A clone size is listed for some rows: how often the clone was seen (once, few, many), or a class if it is expanded.

>TRBV14|13|.|TRBJ2-7|.
TGTGCCAGCAGCCAAGATGTCGGTTTGGAGCAGTACTTC
CASSQDVGLEQYF
>TRBV7-2|14|TRBD2|TRBJ2-5|few
TGTGCCAGCAGCTTCCGCGGGAGGGGGGAGACCCAGTACTTC
CASSFRGRGETQYF
>TRBV11-2|14|TRBD1|TRBJ2-5|few
TGTGCCAGCAGCCCGGGACAGTGGCAAGAGACCCAGTACTTC
CASSPGQWQETQYF
>TRBV12-3/TRBV12-4|15|.|TRBJ2-5|.
TGTGCCAGCAGTTTAACGGTTCCTGGGAAGAGGACCCAGTACTTC
CASSLTVPGKRTQYF
>TRBV7-2|13|.|TRBJ1-1|.
TGTGCCGGCAGCCCGGACAGGAACACTGAAGCTTTCTTT
CAGSPDRNTEAFF
>TRBV7-2|14|TRBD1|TRBJ1-2|few
TGTGCCAGCAGCCGACAGGGTTATTCGCATGGCTACACCTTC
CASSRQGYSHGYTF
>TRBV7-2|16|.|TRBJ1-2|.
TGTGCCAGCAGCCAGGCACAGGGATTCGGGCGTGATGGCTACACCTTC
CASSQAQGFGRDGYTF
>TRBV10-3|13|.|TRBJ1-6|many
TGTGCCATCAGGGGCGGCGGGGATTCACCCCTCCACTTT
CAIRGGGDSPLHF
>TRBV29-1|13|.|TRBJ2-7|many
TGCAGCGTTGAATCCAGGGAAGGCTACGAGCAGTACTTC
CSVESREGYEQYF
>TRBV11-1|17|TRBD2|TRBJ2-7|.
TGTGCCAGCTCACACCGGACTAGCGGGGGTAGCTCCTACGAGCAGTACTTC
CASSHRTSGGSSYEQYF
>TRBV15|13|.|TRBJ1-2|.
TGTGCCACCAGCAGTGCTAACAGGGATGGCTACACCTTC
CATSSANRDGYTF
>TRBV29-1|11|TRBD1|TRBJ1-1|.
TGCACAGGGGGCGTTGGCACTGAAGCTTTCTTC
CTGGVGTEAFF
>TRBV7-9|13|.|TRBJ2-7|.
TGTGCCAGCAGCTCCATCCATCAGGGCGAGCAGTACTTC
CASSSIHQGEQYF
>TRBV24-1|15|TRBD1|TRBJ1-4|.
TGTGCCACCAGTGCCGCCCGGGGACAGGGGTCAAAACTGTTTTTT
CATSAARGQGSKLFF
>TRBV20-1|13|.|TRBJ2-2|few
TGCAGTGCTAGCGGGAGTGGCACCGGGGAGCTGTTTTTT
CSASGSGTGELFF
>TRBV9|17|TRBD1|TRBJ2-2|.
TGTGCCAGCATCGCGACCCAGGGGGCAAACAACACCGGGGAGCTGTTTTTT
CASIATQGANNTGELFF
>TRBV4-1|15|.|TRBJ2-5|.
TGCGCCAGCAGCCAAGGTGGGAGGAGAGGCGAGACCCAGTACTTC
CASSQGGRRGETQYF
>TRBV12-3/TRBV12-4|14|.|TRBJ1-3|.
TGTGCCAGCACCCTCGTGGGCTCTGGAAACACCATATATTTT
CASTLVGSGNTIYF
>TRBV7-2|14|.|TRBJ1-5|.
TGTGCCGGCAGCCTTACAGGTAGCAATCAGCCCCAGCATTTT
CAGSLTGSNQPQHF
>TRBV25-1|15|TRBD1|TRBJ1-2|once
TGTGCCAGCAGTGACCCCGGACAGGGTGCTTATGGCTACACCTTC
CASSDPGQGAYGYTF
>TRBV19|14|.|TRBJ1-6|few
TGTGCCAGTAGTATTCGGGGCTATGGGTCACCCCTCCACTTT
CASSIRGYGSPLHF
>TRBV25-1|13|.|TRBJ1-4|.
TGTGCCAGCAGGCCCACAGGTTTCGAAAAACTGTTTTTT
CASRPTGFEKLFF
>TRBV20-1|14|.|TRBJ2-7|few
TGCAGTGCTAGAGATCGAGAGGGCGGAAACGAGCAGTACTTC
CSARDREGGNEQYF
>TRBV10-3|14|.|TRBJ1-2|many
TGTGCCATCAGTGAGTCGTCACAGGGCGATGGCTACACCTTC
CAISESSQGDGYTF
>TRBV20-1|12|.|TRBJ2-7|few
TGCAGTGCTAGCAGGGACATCTACGAGCAGTACTTC
CSASRDIYEQYF
>TRBV7-9|12|.|TRBJ2-7|.
TGTGCCAGCAGCCGGGAAACCTACGAGCAGTACTTC
CASSRETYEQYF
>TRBV2|15|.|TRBJ1-6|.
TGTGCCAGCAGCTACCAAGAGACAAGGGGACCACCCCTCCACTTT
CASSYQETRGPPLHF
>TRBV20-1|14|TRBD1|TRBJ2-7|.
TGCAGTGCTAGAAGGCAGGGGGACCTCTACGAGCAGTACTTC
CSARRQGDLYEQYF
>TRBV5-1|14|.|TRBJ1-1|.
TGCGCCAGCAGCGCTATTACAGGGTACACTGAAGCTTTCTTT
CASSAITGYTEAFF
>TRBV7-2|15|TRBD2|TRBJ2-7|.
TGTGCCAGCAGCTTAGTATCAGCGGGAGTCTACGAGCAGTACTTC
CASSLVSAGVYEQYF
>TRBV20-1|13|TRBD2|TRBJ2-5|.
TGCAGTTTAGCGTTCGGGGGGCAAGAGACCCAGTACTTC
CSLAFGGQETQYF
>TRBV29-1|12|.|TRBJ1-4|.
TGCAGCGTTGAAGATCGGGGTGAAAAACTGTTTTTT
CSVEDRGEKLFF
>TRBV25-1|15|TRBD2|TRBJ2-7|.
TGTGCCAGCAGTGAAGTGACTAGCGGGAGGAATGAGCAGTACTTC
CASSEVTSGRNEQYF
>TRBV7-7|16|.|TRBJ2-5|.
TGCGCCAGCAGCCAGGGGGGACATTCGTACCAAGAGACCCAGTACTTC
CASSQGGHSYQETQYF
>TRBV6-1|14|.|TRBJ1-3|.
TGTGCCAGCAGCGAACAGAACTCTGGAAACACCATATATTTT
CASSEQNSGNTIYF
>TRBV24-1|12|.|TRBJ2-1|.
TGTGCCACCAGTGAATTGAGGGGTGAGCAGTTCTTC
CATSELRGEQFF
>TRBV20-1|14|.|TRBJ1-4|few
TGCAGTGCCCGGGGGGCAGAGGAGGATGAAAAACTGTTTTTT
CSARGAEEDEKLFF
>TRBV7-9|14|.|TRBJ2-5|few
TGTGCCAGCAGCCATCAGGGACCCCAGCAGACCCAGTACTTC
CASSHQGPQQTQYF
>TRBV24-1|13|TRBD1|TRBJ2-3|many
TGTGCCACCGACGAACAGGGGCAAGATACGCAGTATTTT
CATDEQGQDTQYF
>TRBV20-1|12|.|TRBJ1-2|few
TGCAGTGCTCAACAGGGACTTTATGGCTACACCTTC
CSAQQGLYGYTF
>TRBV7-9|13|.|TRBJ1-1|.
TGTGCCAGCAGCTTAGTTGGGGGCGATGAAGCTTTCTTT
CASSLVGGDEAFF
>TRBV2|16|TRBD1|TRBJ1-2|once
TGTGCCAGCAGTTTTACGACCGGGACAGGGGACTATGGCTACACCTTC
CASSFTTGTGDYGYTF
>TRBV29-1|12|TRBD1|TRBJ1-2|.
TGCAGCGGGGACAGGGAAATTCATGGCTACACCTTC
CSGDREIHGYTF
>TRBV9|15|.|TRBJ2-3|once
TGTGCCAGCAGCCCACTTCAAAAGGGTACAGATACGCAGTATTTT
CASSPLQKGTDTQYF
>TRBV2|14|TRBD1|TRBJ2-5|.
TGTGCCAGCAGTCAAGACAGGGTAACGAAGACCCAGAACTTC
CASSQDRVTKTQNF
>TRBV4-1|15|.|TRBJ2-7|.
TGTGCCAGCAGCCAAACGAACCTAGGGACCTACGAGCAGTACTTC
CASSQTNLGTYEQYF
>TRBV7-8|12|TRBD1|TRBJ1-2|many
TGTGCCAGCAGTCAACAGGGGCATGGCTACACCTTC
CASSQQGHGYTF
>TRBV7-3|15|TRBD1|TRBJ1-1|.
TGTGCCAGCAGCTTACAAGGACAGGGTGGGAATGGAGCTTTCTTT
CASSLQGQGGNGAFF
>TRBV10-3|11|.|TRBJ2-7|few
TGTGCCATCAGTGCGCCGAACAGGCAGTACTTC
CAISAPNRQYF